This T cell receptor beta chain was captured by sequencing in a study of T cell responses to AZD1222 COVID-19 vaccine. Findings and caveats of the study: The CD4 TCRs associated with vaccination extended across spike and predominated at 160-218 and 743-854.

Measured with immunoSEQ multiplex PCR; TCRdb has only the in-frame clones, and not every one. The table has around 200,000 clones, 90% to 95% seen once; the top ten hold roughly 1.7%. A note on this clone: Antigen unknown.

Germline lookup yields CDR1 SEHNR and CDR2 FQNEAQ (reference sequence). V was clipped by 1 base and J by 4 bases; unmatched bases: 5. The CDR3 contains 15 residues. The chain recombines TRBV7-9 with TRBJ2-5, with TRBD1 identical over 8 bases. The material sequenced was peripheral blood, taken 28 days after the second AZD1222 dose. The source of this sequence is an adult who received the AZD1222 COVID-19 vaccine. For the CDR3, the DNA is TGTGCCAGCAGCTTAGGGCAGGGGGCGCGAGAGACCCAGTACTTC. It is translated as CASSLGQGARETQYF.